This T cell receptor (beta chain) was found in a study of cytomegalovirus exposure and HLA in healthy donors. The study, taken as a whole, reports: Later analysis found that TCR beta chains associated with HLA were more clonally expanded than other, equally common chains.

Worth noting for this clone: Its antigen is unknown.

At sampling all donors were nominally healthy, likely with unrecorded immune exposures. Unmatched junction bases numbered 10, after V lost 6 bases and J lost 4 bases. Germline V gene lookup returns CDR1 SNHLY and CDR2 FYNNEI. The CDR3 has 16 amino acids. Both 60 Vbeta primers and 13 Jbeta primers went into the PCR. Profiled with immunoSEQ multiplex PCR; TCRdb holds only in-frame clones, not every one. The sample yields 200,000 or so clones, 70% to 90% seen once. This sequence originates from a young woman in good health and CMV-seropositive. Source material: PBMCs. The chain joins TRBV2 to TRBJ2-1, with 9 bases fitting TRBD1. The CDR3 loop reads CASRYTGQGNYNEQFF. The CDR3 bases are TGTGCCAGCAGATATACGGGACAGGGAAATTACAATGAGCAGTTCTTC. The variable domain in full, completed from reference TRBV2 and TRBJ2-1, reads EPEVTQTPSHQVTQMGQEVILRCVPISNHLYFYWYRQILGQKVEFLVSFYNNEISEKSEIFDDQFSVERPDGSNFTLKIRSTKLEDSAMYFCASRYTGQGNYNEQFFGPGTRLTVL.